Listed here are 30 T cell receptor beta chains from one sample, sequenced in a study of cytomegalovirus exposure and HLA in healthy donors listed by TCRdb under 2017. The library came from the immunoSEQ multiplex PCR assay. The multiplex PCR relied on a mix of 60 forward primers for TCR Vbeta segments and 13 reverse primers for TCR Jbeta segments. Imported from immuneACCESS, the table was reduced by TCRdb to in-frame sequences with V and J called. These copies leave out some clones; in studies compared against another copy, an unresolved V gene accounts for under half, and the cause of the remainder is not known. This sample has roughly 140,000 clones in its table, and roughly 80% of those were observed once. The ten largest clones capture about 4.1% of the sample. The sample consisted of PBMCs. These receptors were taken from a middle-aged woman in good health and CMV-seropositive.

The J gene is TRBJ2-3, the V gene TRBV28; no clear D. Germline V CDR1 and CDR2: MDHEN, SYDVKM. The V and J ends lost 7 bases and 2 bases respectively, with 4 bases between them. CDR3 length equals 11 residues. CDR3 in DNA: TGTGCCAGCACCCACACAGATACGCAGTATTTT. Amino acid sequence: CASTHTDTQYF. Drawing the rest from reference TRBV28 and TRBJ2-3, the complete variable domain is DVKVTQSSRYLVKRTGEKVFLECVQDMDHENMFWYRQDPGLGLRLIYFSYDVKMKEKGDIPEGYSVSREKKERFSLILESASTNQTSMYLCASTHTDTQYFGPGTRLTVL.

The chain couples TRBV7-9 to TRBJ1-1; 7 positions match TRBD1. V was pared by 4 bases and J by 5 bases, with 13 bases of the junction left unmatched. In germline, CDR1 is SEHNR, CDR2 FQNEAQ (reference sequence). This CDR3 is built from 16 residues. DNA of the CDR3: TGTGCCAGCAGCTCACGATTGACAGGGAGAGAGACTGAAGCTTTCTTT. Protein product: CASSSRLTGRETEAFF.

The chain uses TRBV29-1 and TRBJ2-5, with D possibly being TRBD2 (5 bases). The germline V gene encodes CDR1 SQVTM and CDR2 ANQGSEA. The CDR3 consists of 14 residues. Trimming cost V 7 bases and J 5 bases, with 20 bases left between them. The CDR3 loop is CSAYGGRRGETQYF. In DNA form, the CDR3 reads TGCAGCGCCTATGGCGGACGCCGGGGTGAGACCCAGTACTTC. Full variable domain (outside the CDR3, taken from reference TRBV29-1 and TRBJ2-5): SAVISQKPSRDICQRGTSLTIQCQVDSQVTMMFWYRQQPGQSLTLIATANQGSEATYESGFVIDKFPISRPNLTFSTLTVSNMSPEDSSIYLCSAYGGRRGETQYFGPGTRLLVL.

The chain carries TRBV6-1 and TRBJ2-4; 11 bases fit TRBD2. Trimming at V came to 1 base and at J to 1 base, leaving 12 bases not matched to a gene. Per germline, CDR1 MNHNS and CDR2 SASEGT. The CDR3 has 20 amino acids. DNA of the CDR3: TGTGCCAGCAGTGAAGTTCAACTAGCGGGGGTGTTAGGGGCCAAAAACATTCAGTACTTC. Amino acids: CASSEVQLAGVLGAKNIQYF.

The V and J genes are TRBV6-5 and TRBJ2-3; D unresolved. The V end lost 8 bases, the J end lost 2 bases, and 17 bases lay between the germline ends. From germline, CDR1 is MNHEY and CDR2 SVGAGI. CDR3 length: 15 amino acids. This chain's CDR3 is CASALRFGFTDTQYF. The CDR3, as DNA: TGTGCCAGCGCCCTCAGGTTTGGGTTCACAGATACGCAGTATTTT.

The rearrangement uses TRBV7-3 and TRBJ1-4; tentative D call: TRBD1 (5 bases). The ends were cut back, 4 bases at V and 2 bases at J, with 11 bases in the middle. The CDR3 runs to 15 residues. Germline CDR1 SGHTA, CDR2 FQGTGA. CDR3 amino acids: CASSSGGGTNEKLFF. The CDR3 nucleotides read TGTGCCAGCAGCTCCGGGGGAGGGACTAATGAAAAACTGTTTTTT.

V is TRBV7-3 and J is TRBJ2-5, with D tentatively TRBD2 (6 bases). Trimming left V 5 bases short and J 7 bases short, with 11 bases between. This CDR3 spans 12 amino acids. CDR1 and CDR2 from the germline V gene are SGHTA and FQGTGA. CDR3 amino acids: CASSPEGRTQYF. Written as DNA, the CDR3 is TGTGCCAGCAGCCCGGAGGGGAGGACCCAGTACTTC.

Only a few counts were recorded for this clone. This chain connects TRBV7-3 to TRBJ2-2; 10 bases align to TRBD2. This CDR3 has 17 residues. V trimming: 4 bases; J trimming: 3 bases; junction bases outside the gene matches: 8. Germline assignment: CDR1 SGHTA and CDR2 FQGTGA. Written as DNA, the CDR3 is TGTGCCAGCAGCTCTTCTAGCGGGGGACGGGACACCGGGGAGCTGTTTTTT. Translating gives CASSSSSGGRDTGELFF. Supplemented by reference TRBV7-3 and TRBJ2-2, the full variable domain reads GAGVSQTPSNKVTEKGKYVELRCDPISGHTALYWYRQSLGQGPEFLIYFQGTGAADDSGLPNDRFFAVRPEGSVSTLKIQRTERGDSAVYLCASSSSSGGRDTGELFFGEGSRLTVL.

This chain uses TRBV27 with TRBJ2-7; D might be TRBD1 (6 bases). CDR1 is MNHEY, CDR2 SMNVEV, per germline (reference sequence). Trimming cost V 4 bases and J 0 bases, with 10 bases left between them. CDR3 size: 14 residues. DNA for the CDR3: TGTGCCAGCAGTTGGGACATTTACTCCTACGAGCAGTACTTC. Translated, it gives CASSWDIYSYEQYF.

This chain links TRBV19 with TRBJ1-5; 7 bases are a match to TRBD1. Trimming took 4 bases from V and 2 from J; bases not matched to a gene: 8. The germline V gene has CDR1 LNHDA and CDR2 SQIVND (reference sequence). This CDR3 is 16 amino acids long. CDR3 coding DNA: TGTGCCAGTAGTACGATACAGGGGAATCGCAATCAGCCCCAGCATTTT. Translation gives CASSTIQGNRNQPQHF.

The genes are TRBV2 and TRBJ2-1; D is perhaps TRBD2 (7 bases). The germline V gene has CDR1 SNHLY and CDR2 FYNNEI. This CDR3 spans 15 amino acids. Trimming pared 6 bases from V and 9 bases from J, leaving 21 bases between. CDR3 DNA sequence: TGTGCCAGCAGGGAGGAGGGGGGGGCCTCCGGTGAGCAGTTCTTC. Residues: CASREEGGASGEQFF.

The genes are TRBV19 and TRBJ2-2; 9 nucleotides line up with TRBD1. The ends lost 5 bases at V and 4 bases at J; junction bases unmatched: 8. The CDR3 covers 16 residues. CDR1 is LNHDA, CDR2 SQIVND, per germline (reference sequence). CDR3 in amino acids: CASSYRTGERTGELFF. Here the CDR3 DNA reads TGTGCCAGTAGTTACAGGACAGGGGAGCGCACCGGGGAGCTGTTTTTT.

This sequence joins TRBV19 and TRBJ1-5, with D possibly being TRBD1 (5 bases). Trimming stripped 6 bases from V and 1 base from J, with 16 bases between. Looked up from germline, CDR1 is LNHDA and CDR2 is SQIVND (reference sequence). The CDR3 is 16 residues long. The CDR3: CASRPIARTSNQPQHF. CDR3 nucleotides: TGTGCCAGTAGACCCATAGCACGGACAAGCAATCAGCCCCAGCATTTT.

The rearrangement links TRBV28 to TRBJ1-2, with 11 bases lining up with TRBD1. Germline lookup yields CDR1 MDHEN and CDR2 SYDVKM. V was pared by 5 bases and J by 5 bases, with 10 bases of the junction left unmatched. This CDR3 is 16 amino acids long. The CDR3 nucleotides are TGTGCCAGCAGTCCGGGACAGGGGGTGTTTGGGTATGGCTACACCTTC. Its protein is CASSPGQGVFGYGYTF.

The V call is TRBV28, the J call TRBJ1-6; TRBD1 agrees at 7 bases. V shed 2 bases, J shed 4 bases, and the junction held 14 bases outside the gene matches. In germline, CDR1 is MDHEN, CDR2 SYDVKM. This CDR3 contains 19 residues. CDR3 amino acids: CASSLPPHGGGGYNSPLHF. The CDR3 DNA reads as TGTGCCAGCAGTTTACCCCCTCATGGAGGGGGCGGGTATAATTCACCCCTCCACTTT.

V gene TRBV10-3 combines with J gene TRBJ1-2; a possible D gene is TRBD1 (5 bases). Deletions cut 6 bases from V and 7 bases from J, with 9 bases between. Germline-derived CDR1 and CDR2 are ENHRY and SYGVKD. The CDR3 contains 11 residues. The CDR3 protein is CAISDGGGYTF. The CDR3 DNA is TGTGCCATCAGCGACGGGGGTGGCTACACCTTC.

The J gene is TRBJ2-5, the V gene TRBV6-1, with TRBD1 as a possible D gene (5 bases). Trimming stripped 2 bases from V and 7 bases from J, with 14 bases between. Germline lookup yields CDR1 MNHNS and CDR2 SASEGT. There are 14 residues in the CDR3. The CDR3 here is CASSEHAGLGTQYF. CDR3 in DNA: TGTGCCAGCAGTGAACACGCAGGGTTAGGGACCCAGTACTTC.

Written as DNA, the CDR3 is TGTGCCAGCAGTGAAGTTAGCGGGGGGGTGGACATTCAGTACTTC. As protein: CASSEVSGGVDIQYF. The J gene is TRBJ2-4, the V gene TRBV2; 11 nucleotides line up with TRBD2. Germline V gene lookup returns CDR1 SNHLY and CDR2 FYNNEI. The junction had 4 bases not matched to a gene; V was cut back by 1 base and J by 8 bases. The CDR3 length is 15 residues.

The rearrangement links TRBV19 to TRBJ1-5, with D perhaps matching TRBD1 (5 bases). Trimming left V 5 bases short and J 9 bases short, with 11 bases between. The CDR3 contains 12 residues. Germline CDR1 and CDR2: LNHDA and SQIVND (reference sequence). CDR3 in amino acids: CASSRGGLPQHF. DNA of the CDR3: TGTGCCAGTAGTCGGGGGGGTCTGCCCCAGCATTTT.

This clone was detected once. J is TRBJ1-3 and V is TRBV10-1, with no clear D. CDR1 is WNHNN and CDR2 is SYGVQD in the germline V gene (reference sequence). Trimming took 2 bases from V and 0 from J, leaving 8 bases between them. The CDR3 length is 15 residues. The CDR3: CASSEGQVSGNTIYF. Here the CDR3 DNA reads TGCGCCAGCAGTGAGGGGCAAGTCTCTGGAAACACCATATATTTT.

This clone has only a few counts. CDR3 DNA sequence: TGTGCCAGTAGTATTGGACTTCGACGGGGGCAAGAGACCCAGTACTTC. This translates into CASSIGLRRGQETQYF. The chain couples TRBV19 to TRBJ2-5; TRBD2 might be the D (6 bases). The CDR3 loop spans 16 amino acids. Germline loops: CDR1 LNHDA, CDR2 SQIVND (reference sequence). Trimming cost V 3 bases and J 2 bases, with 16 bases left between them.

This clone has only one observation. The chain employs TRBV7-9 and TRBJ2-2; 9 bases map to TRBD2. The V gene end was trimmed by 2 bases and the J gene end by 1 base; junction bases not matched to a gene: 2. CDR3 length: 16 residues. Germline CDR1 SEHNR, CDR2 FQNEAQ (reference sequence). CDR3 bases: TGTGCCAGCAGCTTACAAGCGGGGGGGAACACCGGGGAGCTGTTTTTT. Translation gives CASSLQAGGNTGELFF.

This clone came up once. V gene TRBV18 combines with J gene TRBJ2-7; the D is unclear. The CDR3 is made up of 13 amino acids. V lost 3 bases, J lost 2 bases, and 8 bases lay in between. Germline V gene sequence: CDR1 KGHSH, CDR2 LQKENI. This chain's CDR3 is CASSPGAPYEQYF. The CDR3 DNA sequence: TGTGCCAGCTCACCGGGCGCTCCCTACGAGCAGTACTTC.

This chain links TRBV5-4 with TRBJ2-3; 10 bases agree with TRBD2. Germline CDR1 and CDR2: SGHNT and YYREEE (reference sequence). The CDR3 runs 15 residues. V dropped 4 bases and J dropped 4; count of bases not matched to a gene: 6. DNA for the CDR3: TGTGCCAGCAGCAGAAGCGGGGGGGCTCCAGATACGCAGTATTTT. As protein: CASSRSGGAPDTQYF.

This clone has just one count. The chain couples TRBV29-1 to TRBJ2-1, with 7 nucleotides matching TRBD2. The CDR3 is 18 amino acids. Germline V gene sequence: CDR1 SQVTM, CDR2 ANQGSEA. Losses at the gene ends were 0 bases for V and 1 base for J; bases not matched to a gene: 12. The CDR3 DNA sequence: TGCAGCGTTGAAGAAGTAGAGGTGCGGGGGTTTTCCTACAATGAGCAGTTCTTC. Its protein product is CSVEEVEVRGFSYNEQFF.

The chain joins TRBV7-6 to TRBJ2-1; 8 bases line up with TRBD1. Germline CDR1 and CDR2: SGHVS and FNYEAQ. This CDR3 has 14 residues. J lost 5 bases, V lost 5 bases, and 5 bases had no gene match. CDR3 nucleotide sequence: TGTGCCAGCAGCCTCGGGACAGGTAACAATGAGCAGTTCTTC. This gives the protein CASSLGTGNNEQFF.

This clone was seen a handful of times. CDR3 nucleotide sequence: TGTGCCAGCAGCATCGGTAGTAAAGAGACCCAGTACTTC. It specifies CASSIGSKETQYF. The rearrangement uses TRBV11-2 and TRBJ2-5, with no clear D. This CDR3 comprises 13 residues. Per germline, CDR1 SGHAT and CDR2 FQNNGV. V was trimmed by 5 bases and J by 3 bases, leaving 10 bases between them.

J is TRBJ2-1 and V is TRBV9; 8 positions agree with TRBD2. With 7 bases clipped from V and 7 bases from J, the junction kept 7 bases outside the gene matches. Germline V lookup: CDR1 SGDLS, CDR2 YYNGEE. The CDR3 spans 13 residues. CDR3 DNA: TGTGCCAGCGGCGCGGGAGGTAGTAATGAGCAGTTCTTC. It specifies CASGAGGSNEQFF.

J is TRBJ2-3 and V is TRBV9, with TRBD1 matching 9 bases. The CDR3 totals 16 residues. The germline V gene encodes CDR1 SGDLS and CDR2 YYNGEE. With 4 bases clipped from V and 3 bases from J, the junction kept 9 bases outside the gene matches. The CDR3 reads CASSPSLGTGTDTQYF. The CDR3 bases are TGTGCCAGCAGCCCATCTCTCGGGACAGGGACAGATACGCAGTATTTT.

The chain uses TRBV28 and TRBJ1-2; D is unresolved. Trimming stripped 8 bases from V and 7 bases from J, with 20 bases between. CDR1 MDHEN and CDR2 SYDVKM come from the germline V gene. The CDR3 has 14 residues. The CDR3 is CASGTAGLEGGYTF. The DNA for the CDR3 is TGTGCCAGCGGAACAGCAGGCCTTGAGGGTGGCTACACCTTC.